The 23 T cell receptor beta chains given below trace back to one sample, sequenced in a study of human T cells and chemical hapten exposure (dated by TCRdb to 2020 to 2023). The library was produced with RACE. TCRdb lists the instrument as NextSeq 500. TCRdb redid the processing of the public reads, applying fastp at Q25 and MiXCR, and retained in-frame beta chains. Rows matching on CDR3 protein sequence are summarized as one entry with the most common DNA and genes. The sample includes 95,000 to 150,000 distinct CDR3 sequences, with about 11% observed a single time. The leading ten clones occupy over 2% of the sample. The time point tag for this specimen amounts to: patch test 3, about 24 weeks after DPC sensitization. The sample's treatment or condition label is to be understood as: therapeutic diphenylcyclopropenone sensitization with weekly scalp DPC. Source: whole blood, taken in connection with sensitization to the hapten diphenylcyclopropenone (DPC). The receptors come from a woman in her forties or fifties with alopecia areata. Some clones in this sample may be carry-over from other donors' samples.

This clonotype turned up a few times. The CDR3: CASSLDRSSSGNTIYF. The CDR3 DNA sequence: TGTGCCAGCAGCCTTGACAGGTCCAGCTCTGGAAACACCATATATTTT. This chain connects TRBV12-3 or TRBV12-4 to TRBJ1-3, with D possibly being TRBD1 (6 bases). Trimming shortened V by 6 bases and J by 0 bases, and 15 bases separated the two germline ends. This CDR3 spans 16 amino acids.

CDR3 bases: TGTGCCAGCTCACCCGGACAGACAGATACGCAGTATTTT. It translates to CASSPGQTDTQYF. The rearrangement uses TRBV18 and TRBJ2-3, with TRBD1 as a possible D gene (6 bases). Trimming removed 3 bases from V and 3 bases from J, with 7 bases in between. The CDR3 is 13 amino acids. Germline assignment: CDR1 KGHSH and CDR2 LQKENI.

This clonotype has a count of ten or more. The chain employs TRBV12-3 or TRBV12-4 and TRBJ2-3; a possible D gene is TRBD2 (6 bases). CDR3 length: 15 amino acids. Deletions cut 2 bases from V and 1 base from J, with 10 bases between. CDR3 bases: TGTGCCAGCAGTTTAACGGGGGAGGGCACAGATACGCAGTATTTT. It is translated as CASSLTGEGTDTQYF.

With regard to this clonotype: A read error may account for a junction end that differs from germline. The V and J genes are TRBV20-1 and TRBJ1-5; possible D gene TRBD1, 6 bases. Germline V CDR1 and CDR2: DFQATT, SNEGSKA (reference sequence). The CDR3 length is 15 residues. The CDR3, as DNA: TGCAGTGCTAGAGCTCCGCAGGGGCGAAATCAGACCCAGCATTTT. Its protein is CSARAPQGRNQTQHF.

The chain combines TRBV28 with TRBJ1-6; no definite D call. The CDR3 sequence is 17 residues long. Trimming pared 5 bases from V and 0 bases from J, leaving 14 bases between. The germline V gene encodes CDR1 MDHEN and CDR2 SYDVKM. As DNA, the CDR3 is TGTGCCAGCAGTCCCCAAAAGGGAAGCTCCTATAATTCACCCCTCCACTTT. Translating it yields CASSPQKGSSYNSPLHF. The complete variable domain, with remaining parts taken from reference TRBV28 and TRBJ1-6, reads DVKVTQSSRYLVKRTGEKVFLECVQDMDHENMFWYRQDPGLGLRLIYFSYDVKMKEKGDIPEGYSVSREKKERFSLILESASTNQTSMYLCASSPQKGSSYNSPLHFGNGTRLTVT.

This clonotype has ten or more counts. This chain links TRBV13 with TRBJ2-3; D gene uncertain. V lost 8 bases and J 2 bases, leaving 8 bases between the germline ends. The CDR3 sequence is 12 residues long. Germline V gene sequence: CDR1 PRHDT, CDR2 FYEKMQ (reference sequence). CDR3 sequence (DNA): TGTGCCAGCTCTGCCTTCACAGATACGCAGTATTTT. Its protein product is CASSAFTDTQYF. Complete variable domain (other parts from reference TRBV13 and TRBJ2-3): AAGVIQSPRHLIKEKRETATLKCYPIPRHDTVYWYQQGPGQDPQFLISFYEKMQSDKGSIPDRFSAQQFSDYHSELNMSSLELGDSALYFCASSAFTDTQYFGPGTRLTVL.

This clonotype was observed at least ten times. The CDR3 protein is CASTQTSGSGHEQFF. The CDR3 DNA is TGTGCCAGCACCCAAACTAGCGGGAGTGGCCATGAGCAGTTCTTC. V usage is TRBV9 and J usage is TRBJ2-1; 11 bases are a match to TRBD2. There are 15 residues in the CDR3. Per the germline V gene, CDR1 is SGDLS and CDR2 is YYNGEE. V lost 6 bases to trimming and J lost 8 bases; unmatched junction nucleotides: 10.

This clonotype came up many times. The chain carries TRBV6-5 and TRBJ2-3; 11 bases are a match to TRBD2. This CDR3 is 16 amino acids long. CDR1 and CDR2 from the germline V gene are MNHEY and SVGAGI. V trimming: 2 bases; J trimming: 4 bases; junction bases outside the gene matches: 5. CDR3 sequence (DNA): TGTGCCAGCAGTTACCCGCTAGCGGGGGGACCAGATACGCAGTATTTT. Translation: CASSYPLAGGPDTQYF.

The chain recombines TRBV7-8 with TRBJ2-3, with TRBD2 as a possible D gene (5 bases). The CDR3 consists of 15 residues. CDR1 and CDR2 from the germline V gene are SGHVS and FQNEAQ. V was shortened by 1 base and J by 2 bases, with 10 bases between the two germline ends. The CDR3 nucleotides read TGTGCCAGCAGCTTAGAGGCGGGCATCACAGATACGCAGTATTTT. Protein sequence: CASSLEAGITDTQYF.

This clonotype has ten or more counts. V gene TRBV6-2 or TRBV6-3 combines with J gene TRBJ2-1, with 9 bases lining up with TRBD2. After removal of 9 bases from V and 3 bases from J, the junction contained 9 bases not matched to a gene. Germline lookup yields CDR1 MNHEY and CDR2 SVGEGT. The CDR3 runs to 15 residues. The DNA of the CDR3 is TGTGCCAGAAACCTTAGCGGGAGCTTCTACAATGAGCAGTTCTTC. This codes for CARNLSGSFYNEQFF.

This clonotype was recorded many times. V is TRBV2 and J is TRBJ1-5; D gene uncertain. The CDR3 spans 13 residues. Germline V lookup: CDR1 SNHLY, CDR2 FYNNEI. The V end was cut by 3 bases, the J end by 4 bases, with 7 bases between. Written as DNA, the CDR3 is TGTGCCAGCAGTGAGGTGGGGAATCAGCCCCAGCATTTT. Its protein product is CASSEVGNQPQHF.

V gene TRBV12-3 or TRBV12-4 combines with J gene TRBJ1-1; a weak D match, TRBD1 (6 bases). The CDR3 length is 12 residues. Trimming removed 10 bases from V and 6 bases from J, with 15 bases in between. In DNA form, the CDR3 reads TGTGCCACTCACGGGGGGGGCTCTGAAGCTTTCTTT. Its protein is CATHGGGSEAFF.

V and J are TRBV4-2 and TRBJ1-4; D unresolved. The CDR3 has 16 amino acids. Germline lookup yields CDR1 LGHNA and CDR2 YNFKEQ. The V and J ends lost 6 bases and 0 bases respectively, with 14 bases between them. The CDR3 DNA reads TGTGCCAGCAGAAAAAGCGAACTGGCAACTAATGAAAAACTGTTTTTT. Protein product: CASRKSELATNEKLFF.

Turning to this clonotype: This may be a read error, as it is one base from a much larger clone. This CDR3 is missing its conserved last phenylalanine or tryptophan, likely due to a read error. The chain links TRBV24-1 to TRBJ2-5; D is possibly TRBD2 (5 bases). CDR1 and CDR2 (germline): KGHDR, SFDVKD. The V end lost 3 bases, the J end lost 4 bases, and 8 bases lay between the germline ends. The CDR3 covers 13 residues. This CDR3 reads CATSDNSVETQYS. In nucleotides, the CDR3 is TGTGCCACCAGTGATAATAGCGTAGAGACCCAGTACTCC.

This clonotype came up a few times. The chain links TRBV7-2 to TRBJ1-1; D is perhaps TRBD1 (5 bases). From germline, CDR1 is SGHTA and CDR2 FQGNSA. The CDR3 sequence is 14 residues long. The V gene lost 1 base and the J gene lost 7 bases, with 13 bases spanning the gap. DNA for the CDR3: TGTGCCAGCAGCTTAGACCAGGGTTCCGGTGAAGCTTTCTTT. Its protein product is CASSLDQGSGEAFF.

This clonotype has more than one count but fewer than ten. V and J are TRBV28 and TRBJ1-2; no clear D gene. From germline, CDR1 is MDHEN and CDR2 SYDVKM. CDR3 length: 14 residues. V lost 5 bases, J lost 6 bases, and 16 bases lay in between. The CDR3 protein is CASSGGSGGHGYTF. Here the CDR3 DNA reads TGTGCCAGCAGTGGAGGGTCAGGAGGGCATGGCTACACCTTC.

There are a few counts of this clonotype. This chain connects TRBV29-1 to TRBJ2-2; 7 bases fit TRBD1. V lost 6 bases to trimming and J lost 3 bases; unmatched junction nucleotides: 4. Germline V gene data show CDR1 as SQVTM and CDR2 as ANQGSEA. The CDR3 is made up of 13 amino acids. In DNA form, the CDR3 reads TGCAGCGTCCGGGACAGATACACCGGGGAGCTGTTTTTT. Protein: CSVRDRYTGELFF.

There are a few counts of this clonotype. The V gene is TRBV20-1, the J gene TRBJ1-5; 9 bases map to TRBD1. The CDR3 spans 17 residues. Unmatched junction bases numbered 6, after V lost 0 bases and J lost 0 bases. From germline, CDR1 is DFQATT and CDR2 SNEGSKA (reference sequence). The CDR3 DNA reads TGCAGTGCTAGAGACCGGGACAGGGCTTATAGCAATCAGCCCCAGCATTTT. Its protein is CSARDRDRAYSNQPQHF.

CDR3 coding DNA: TGTGCCAGCAGTACCTATAGCGGGGGGGAGCAAGATACGCAGTATTTT. Its protein is CASSTYSGGEQDTQYF. The chain links TRBV6-5 to TRBJ2-3; 11 bases align to TRBD2. Germline V CDR1 and CDR2: MNHEY, SVGAGI. Germline trimming cut 5 bases from V and 5 bases from J; bases unmatched to any gene: 9. The CDR3 is 16 residues long.

This sequence joins TRBV12-3 or TRBV12-4 and TRBJ1-3, with D unclear. This CDR3 comprises 12 residues. V was clipped by 7 bases and J by 7 bases, with 11 bases between them. CDR3 sequence: CASNLIFNTIYF. The CDR3 nucleotides read TGTGCCAGCAACCTCATCTTTAACACCATATATTTT.

The genes are TRBV29-1 and TRBJ2-4; D remains unclear. Looked up from germline, CDR1 is SQVTM and CDR2 is ANQGSEA. This CDR3 region has 10 residues. The V gene lost 7 bases and the J gene lost 6 bases, with 7 bases spanning the gap. The CDR3 region is CSAGGNIQYF. For the CDR3, the DNA is TGCAGCGCCGGCGGAAACATTCAGTACTTC.

The chain links TRBV13 to TRBJ1-5, with a weak D call TRBD1 (6 bases). V lost 4 bases and J lost 6, with 10 bases in between. CDR3 length: 13 amino acids. Looked up from germline, CDR1 is PRHDT and CDR2 is FYEKMQ (reference sequence). The CDR3 loop reads CASSSGGGQPQHF. As DNA, the CDR3 is TGTGCCAGCAGCTCCGGAGGGGGTCAGCCCCAGCATTTT.

This sequence joins TRBV27 and TRBJ1-2, with D uncertain. Germline CDR1 reads MNHEY; CDR2 reads SMNVEV (reference sequence). V lost 2 bases and J 7 bases, leaving 11 bases between the germline ends. The CDR3 has 13 amino acids. The CDR3 region has the DNA TGTGCCAGCAGTTTAAGGCAGGATGCTGGCTACACCTTC. It encodes CASSLRQDAGYTF.